The 5 T cell receptor beta chains presented below share a single source sample, sequenced in a study of T-cell memory formation after mild COVID-19. MiXCR, applied by TCRdb to the 5' RACE reads, yields one record per CDR3 protein. The repertoire holds fewer than 650,000 distinct CDR3 sequences, 17% seen once, with roughly 7.8% in the top ten. The sequencing sample was made of PBMCs or a T cell subset sorted from them (not recorded which). Every receptor here comes from an adult woman who had mild COVID-19 (a few samples of this study predate the infection). Cell type and time point are not known.

In its sample, this clonotype was seen a few times. The chain links TRBV7-9 to TRBJ2-3; 10 bases agree with TRBD2. This CDR3 is 17 amino acids long. Per germline, CDR1 SEHNR and CDR2 FQNEAQ (reference sequence). Trimming removed 1 base from V and 6 bases from J; junction bases left unmatched: 10. Here the CDR3 DNA reads TGTGCCAGCAGCTTAGTCGGAAAGGAGCGGGAGGGCGATACGCAGTATTTT. This encodes CASSLVGKEREGDTQYF.

This rearrangement joins TRBV6-2 or TRBV6-3 to TRBJ2-7; maybe TRBD1 (7 bases). V was shortened by 7 bases and J by 3 bases, with 16 bases between the two germline ends. Germline lookup yields CDR1 MNHEY and CDR2 SVGEGT. The CDR3 has 14 amino acids. DNA for the CDR3: TGTGCCAGCACAAGGCAGGGGGGCCACTACGAGCAGTACTTC. This encodes CASTRQGGHYEQYF.

This clonotype has more than one count but fewer than ten. The chain has TRBV12-3 or TRBV12-4 and TRBJ1-1; no clear D gene. With 2 bases removed from V and 8 bases from J, the gap between germline ends came to 9 bases. The CDR3 is 12 amino acids. CDR3 amino acids: CASSLPGLEAFF. The CDR3 DNA reads as TGTGCCAGCAGTTTACCCGGGCTAGAAGCTTTCTTT.

A few counts support this clonotype. This chain connects TRBV27 to TRBJ1-2; 7 bases are a match to TRBD1. The junction had 2 bases not matched to a gene; V was cut back by 6 bases and J by 1 base. The CDR3 runs 13 residues. Germline V CDR1 and CDR2: MNHEY, SMNVEV (reference sequence). CDR3 amino acids: CASRTGYNYGYTF. The DNA of the CDR3 is TGTGCCAGCAGGACAGGGTATAACTATGGCTACACCTTC.

The chain uses TRBV29-1 and TRBJ2-3, with 9 bases aligning to TRBD2. The V gene's germline CDR1 is SQVTM and CDR2 ANQGSEA. After removal of 4 bases from V and 4 bases from J, the junction contained 6 bases not matched to a gene. The CDR3 is made up of 14 amino acids. The DNA of the CDR3 is TGCAGCGTTGGTAGCGGGAGCTTACCAGATACGCAGTATTTT. It translates to CSVGSGSLPDTQYF.